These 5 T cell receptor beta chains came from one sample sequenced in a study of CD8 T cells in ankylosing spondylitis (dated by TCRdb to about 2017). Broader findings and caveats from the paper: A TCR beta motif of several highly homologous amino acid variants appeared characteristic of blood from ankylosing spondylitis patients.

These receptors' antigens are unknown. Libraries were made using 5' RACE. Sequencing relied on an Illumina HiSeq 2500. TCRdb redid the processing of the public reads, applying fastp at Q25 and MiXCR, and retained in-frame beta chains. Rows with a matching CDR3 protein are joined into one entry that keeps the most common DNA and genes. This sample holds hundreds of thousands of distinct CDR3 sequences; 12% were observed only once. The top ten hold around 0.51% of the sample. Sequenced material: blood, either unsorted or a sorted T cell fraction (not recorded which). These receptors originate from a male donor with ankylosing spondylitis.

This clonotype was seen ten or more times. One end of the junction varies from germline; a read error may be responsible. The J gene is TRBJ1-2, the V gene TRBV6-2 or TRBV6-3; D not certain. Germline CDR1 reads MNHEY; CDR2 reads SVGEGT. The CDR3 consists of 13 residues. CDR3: CASSRDGNYGYTF. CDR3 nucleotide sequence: TGCGCCAGCAGCCGAGACGGGAACTATGGCTACACCTTC.

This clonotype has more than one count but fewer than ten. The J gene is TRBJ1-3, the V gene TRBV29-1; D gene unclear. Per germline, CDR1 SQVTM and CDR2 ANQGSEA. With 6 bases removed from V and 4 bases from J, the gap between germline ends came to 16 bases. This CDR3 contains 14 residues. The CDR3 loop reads CSVKGTLGGNTIYF. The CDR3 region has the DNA TGCAGCGTCAAGGGCACACTGGGAGGAAACACCATATATTTT.

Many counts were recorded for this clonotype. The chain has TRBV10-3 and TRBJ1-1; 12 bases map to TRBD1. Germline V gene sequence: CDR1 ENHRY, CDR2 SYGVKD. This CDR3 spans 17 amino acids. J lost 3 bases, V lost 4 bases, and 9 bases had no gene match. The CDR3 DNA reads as TGTGCCATCAGTGCTGGGACAGGGGGCGATGAGGACACTGAAGCTTTCTTT. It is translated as CAISAGTGGDEDTEAFF.

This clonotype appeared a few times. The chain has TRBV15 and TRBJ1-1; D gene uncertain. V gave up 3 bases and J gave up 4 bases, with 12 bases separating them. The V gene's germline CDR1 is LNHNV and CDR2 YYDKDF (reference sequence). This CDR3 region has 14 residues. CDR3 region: CATSSLVYGTEAFF. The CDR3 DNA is TGTGCCACCAGCAGTTTGGTGTACGGCACTGAAGCTTTCTTT.

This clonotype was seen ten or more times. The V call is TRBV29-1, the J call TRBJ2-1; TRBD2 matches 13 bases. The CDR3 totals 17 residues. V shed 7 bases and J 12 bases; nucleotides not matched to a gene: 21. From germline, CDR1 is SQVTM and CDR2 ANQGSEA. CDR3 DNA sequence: TGCAGCGCAAGGACTAGCGGGGGCGTAACCTCCTCGATGGGGCAGTTCTTC. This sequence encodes CSARTSGGVTSSMGQFF.